Reported below is one T cell receptor beta chain. This clonotype was counted many times. The antigen it recognizes is unknown. No base quality information exists; no much larger clone differs at one position. This sample is part of a study (dated by TCRdb to between 2014 and 2017). A note on the overall study: The study set out to test whether tumor-infiltrating Tregs in breast cancer get recruited from blood Tregs or are instead converted in situ from other CD4+ T cell subsets.

Overall study results and their limits: Tumor memory CD4+ T cell TCR gene usage was found to cluster with blood and lymph node memory CD4+ cells and with lymph node naive CD4+ cells. Validation in the larger cohort was restricted to a single TCR beta V-J rearrangement rather than whole repertoires. The TCR alpha and beta sequences of tumor-infiltrating Tregs showed the greatest overlap with tumor naive CD4+ T cells, followed by blood naive CD4+ T cells.

The germline V gene specifies MNHEY as CDR1 and SVGEGT as CDR2. The germline V end is reduced by 8 bases and the J end by 3 bases; junction bases left unmatched: 6. The CDR3 goes from the cysteine to the phenylalanine over 13 residues. Only the CDR3 region is kept as DNA, spanning 39 bases read in frame from base 1. Full-length TCR variable regions were amplified by 5' RACE PCR using constant-region reverse primers, and then by semi-nested PCR using Nested Universal Primer A. The ReliaPrep RNA Cell Miniprep System was used to extract total RNA, which was then reverse transcribed into 5'RACE-ready cDNA with the SMARTer RACE 5'/3' Kit. Full-length TCR alpha and beta libraries were barcoded with multiplex adaptors and sequenced on an Illumina MiSeq. Concerning the study's data processing: Sequencing data were pooled across the five patients for each of nine subset-tissue groups and compared by unsupervised clustering of TCR gene usage. The Morisita-Horn index was used to calculate repertoire similarity, with shared sequences weighted by how much each contributed to each repertoire. TCRdb's own reprocessing of the public reads used fastp at Q25 and MiXCR and kept productive beta chains. Each record represents a unique CDR3 protein, reported with the most common genes and DNA among its rows. The V and J calls were not made by the authors but by TCRdb's processing. The sample table holds 25,000 to 40,000 distinct CDR3 sequences, of which around 24% were seen once. In total, the top ten clones hold approximately 4% of the sample.

The memory CD4+ T cell population was isolated based on a CD4+CD45RO+CD25- phenotype. Tregs, naive and memory CD4+ T cells from tumor, blood and ipsilateral draining lymph nodes of five breast cancer patients underwent full-length TCR alpha and beta sequencing. Ficoll density gradient centrifugation was used to isolate mononuclear cells from lymph nodes or from roughly 54 ml of peripheral blood. Sorted cell populations were confirmed by FACS to exceed 90% purity. Sequencing used memory CD4+ T cells sorted from blood. This sample's cell subset or site label indicates: memory CD4+ T cells, CD4+CD45RO+CD25-. This chain is built from TRBV6-2 or TRBV6-3 and TRBJ2-7, and 8 bases in between align with TRBD2. The clonotype comes from a female donor with breast cancer. For the CDR3, the sequence is CASVAGGYYEQYF. The DNA sequence follows: TGTGCCAGCGTGGCGGGAGGATACTACGAGCAGTACTTC.